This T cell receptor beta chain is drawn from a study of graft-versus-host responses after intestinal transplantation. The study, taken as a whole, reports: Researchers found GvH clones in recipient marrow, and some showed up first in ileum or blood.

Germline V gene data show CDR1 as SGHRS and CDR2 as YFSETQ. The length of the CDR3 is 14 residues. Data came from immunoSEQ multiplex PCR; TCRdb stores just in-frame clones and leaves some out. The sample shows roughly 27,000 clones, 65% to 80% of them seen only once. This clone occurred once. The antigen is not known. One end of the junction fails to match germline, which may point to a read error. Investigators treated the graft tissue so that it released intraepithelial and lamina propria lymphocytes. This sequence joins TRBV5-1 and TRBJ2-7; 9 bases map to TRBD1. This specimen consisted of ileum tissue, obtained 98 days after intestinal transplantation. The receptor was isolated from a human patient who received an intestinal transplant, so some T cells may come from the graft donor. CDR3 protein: CVSSVTGGGYEQYF. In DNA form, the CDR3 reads TGCGTCAGCAGCGTCACAGGGGGCGGCTACGAGCAGTACTTC.